This paragraph covers one TCR beta chain sequence. Germline CDR1 reads SGHAT; CDR2 reads FQNNGV. The ends were cut back, 3 bases at V and 6 bases at J, with 14 bases in the middle. CDR3 length: 15 residues. The data were taken from a study of blood T cell repertoires in COVID-19. Overall study context: Acute and convalescent COVID-19 specimens originated in the United States, Italy and Spain. T cells, B-cell-depleted T cells, or PBMCs supplied cDNA or gDNA.

In the original processing: Amplification of reference gene primers was used by the study to estimate nucleated cell counts. Produced via immunoSEQ multiplex PCR; TCRdb's table is partial and in-frame only. V, J and clone size are taken as reported in that table, and D and trimming were inferred from the DNA itself. The data show 30,000 to 45,000 clones, 75% to 95% seen once. The J gene is TRBJ2-2, the V gene TRBV11-2; D call uncertain. Sequenced sample: peripheral blood. The TCR originated in a human donor in a cohort sampled during active COVID-19. Here the CDR3 DNA reads TGTGCCAGCAGCTTTTCGACTGCCCCCGCCGGGGAGCTGTTTTTT. It is translated as CASSFSTAPAGELFF.